This T cell receptor beta chain is from a study of blood T cell repertoires in COVID-19. Looking at the study overall: The United States, Italy and Spain supplied acute and convalescent COVID-19 samples.

Trimming removed 4 bases at V and 8 bases at J, with 15 bases between. The CDR3 consists of 13 residues. Germline assignment: CDR1 SGHRS and CDR2 YFSETQ. The authors' processing: Amplification with reference gene primers provided the estimates of nucleated cell counts. This table comes from immunoSEQ multiplex PCR, and its TCRdb copy is limited to in-frame clones, with some not included. V and J calls and clone size are copied from that table; D and trimming were computed from the DNA. The sample includes about 150,000 clones, 83% of them seen just once. The V gene is TRBV5-1, the J gene TRBJ1-1; a possible D gene is TRBD1 (5 bases). The origin of this receptor is an older woman with COVID-19, enrolled during active disease. The sample taken for sequencing was peripheral blood. DNA for the CDR3: TGCGCCAGCAGCGAAAGTATTGGGGGGGAAGCTTTCTTT. This codes for CASSESIGGEAFF.